The clone carrying this T cell receptor (beta chain) came up a few times. This sample stems from a study of shared clonotypes between healthy human individuals. Study details: Per donor, CD8 memory used one plate, CD8 naive used two, CD4 memory used three and CD4 naive used three.

Sequencing was performed with immunoSEQ multiplex PCR; in TCRdb, only in-frame clones are kept and a portion is missing. The sample has roughly 660,000 clones, around 90% seen once. V lost 8 bases and J lost 1, with 14 bases in between. The germline V gene encodes CDR1 KGHSH and CDR2 LQKENI. The CDR3 is 14 residues long. Sequenced sample: memory CD8+ T cells from PBMCs. Subset reported: CD45RO+ cells pooled with CCR7-negative TemRA cells. The source is a young man in good health. Some clones in this sample may be carry-over from other donors' samples. The rearrangement links TRBV18 to TRBJ1-1; D is unclear. The CDR3 reads CASTLPFRNTEAFF. The CDR3, as DNA: TGTGCCAGCACCCTCCCTTTTAGGAACACTGAAGCTTTCTTT.